This T cell receptor (beta chain) was sequenced for a study of T cells in Graves' hyperthyroidism and ophthalmopathy. Study details: Peripheral blood sampling occurred at initial diagnosis, before any treatment.

The blood sample was taken at first hyperthyroidism diagnosis, before any ophthalmopathy symptoms. As to this clonotype: Its antigen remains unidentified.

The CDR3 has 13 residues. CDR1 is GTSNPN, CDR2 SVGIG, per germline (reference sequence). The V end was cut by 0 bases, the J end by 7 bases, with 9 bases between. Study results and limitations: Blood samples included most of the expanded thyroid clonotypes exceeding 0.001.

RNA transcripts gave rise to amplified TCR beta CDR3 regions. TCR CDR3 underwent first-round RT-PCR with the HTBI primer set. TCRdb redid the calling of the multiplex PCR reads with MiXCR, one entry per CDR3 protein. Here the sample spans 250,000 to 300,000 distinct CDR3 sequences, 13% to 15% being singletons. The chain combines TRBV30 with TRBJ2-2; D remains ambiguous. The sequence came from a woman aged 40 to 50 with Graves' hyperthyroidism that later progressed to Graves' ophthalmopathy. Sequenced input: blood. CDR3 nucleotides: TGTGCCTGGAGTGTAGTGGTGATCGGGGAGCTGTTTTTT. Translated: CAWSVVVIGELFF.